This TCR beta chain was retrieved from a study of CD8 T cells in ankylosing spondylitis. TCRdb re-derived calls from the 5' RACE reads in MiXCR, one entry per CDR3 protein. The top ten hold over 2% of the sample, which has about 69,000 distinct CDR3 sequences, roughly 5.2% seen once. This clonotype was recorded many times. The sample was blood, either unsorted or a sorted T cell fraction (not recorded which). The sequence derives from a male donor with ankylosing spondylitis or in good health (not recorded which).

As DNA, the CDR3 is TGTGCCAGCCAGGATCCAGCTTCTGACGAGCAGTACTTC. Translated, it gives CASQDPASDEQYF. This chain joins TRBV2 and TRBJ2-7, with D hard to call. This CDR3 has 13 amino acids. Trimming took off 8 bases at V and 5 bases at J, with 16 bases between the two ends. Germline V gene sequence: CDR1 SNHLY, CDR2 FYNNEI.